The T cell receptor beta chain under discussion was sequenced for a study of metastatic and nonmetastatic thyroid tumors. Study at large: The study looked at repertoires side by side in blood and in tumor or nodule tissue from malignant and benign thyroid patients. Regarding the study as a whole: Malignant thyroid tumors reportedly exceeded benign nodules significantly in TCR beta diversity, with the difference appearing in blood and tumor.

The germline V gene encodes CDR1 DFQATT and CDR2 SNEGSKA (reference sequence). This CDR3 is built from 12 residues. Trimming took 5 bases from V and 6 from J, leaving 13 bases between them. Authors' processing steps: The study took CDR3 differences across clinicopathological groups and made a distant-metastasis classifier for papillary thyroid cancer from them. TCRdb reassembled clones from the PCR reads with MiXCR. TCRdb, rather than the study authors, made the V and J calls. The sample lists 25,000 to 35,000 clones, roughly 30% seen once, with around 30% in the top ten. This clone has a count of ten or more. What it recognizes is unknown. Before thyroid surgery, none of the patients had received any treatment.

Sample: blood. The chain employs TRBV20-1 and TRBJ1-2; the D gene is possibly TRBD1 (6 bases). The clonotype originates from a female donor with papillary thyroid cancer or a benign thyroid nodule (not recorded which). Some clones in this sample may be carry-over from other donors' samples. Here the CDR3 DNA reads TGCAGTGCTGGACAGAAGGGGAATGGCTACACCTTC. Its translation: CSAGQKGNGYTF.